This T cell receptor beta chain derives from a study of OX40 agonist ivuxolimab in advanced cancers. Study overall: A history of anti-PD-1, anti-PD-L1 or anti-CTLA-4 therapy was acceptable, and 40% to 45% had some.

The J segment lost 2 bases and the V segment lost 8 bases, leaving 7 bases of the junction unmatched. This CDR3 has 14 residues. Germline CDR1 reads WSHSY; CDR2 reads SAAADI. Study-wide points: Undetermined was the antigen specificity of the expanded peripheral T cells.

To note about this clone: Its antigen remains unknown.

Clones were read by immunoSEQ multiplex PCR, and TCRdb kept only the in-frame ones, dropping some. This sample has 66,000 or so clones, with about four fifths found just once. The sample consisted of CD4+ or CD8+ T cells sorted from blood, taken in a trial of the OX40 agonist ivuxolimab. The receptor comes from an adult with an advanced solid tumor such as melanoma, head and neck, liver or kidney cancer. The chain has TRBV10-2 and TRBJ2-3; 7 bases map to TRBD1. The CDR3 loop reads CASSTGQHTDTQYF. CDR3 nucleotide sequence: TGCGCCAGCTCCACGGGACAGCACACAGATACGCAGTATTTT.